Presented here are 32 T cell receptor beta chains from one specimen sequenced in a study of blood T cell repertoires in COVID-19. Clones were read by immunoSEQ multiplex PCR, and TCRdb kept only the in-frame ones, dropping some. Found here are about 270,000 clones, more than 75% of them singletons; the top ten hold approximately 2.2%. The sequenced sample consisted of peripheral blood. Receptors were obtained from a woman in her forties or fifties with acute or convalescent COVID-19.

The V call is TRBV3-1 (or the pseudogene TRBV3-2), the J call TRBJ2-7, with 10 positions matching TRBD1. Germline CDR1 and CDR2: LGHDT and YNNKEL (reference sequence). V lost 7 bases, J lost 1 base, and 4 bases stayed unmatched. This CDR3 comprises 14 residues. The CDR3 region is CASKGQGTSYEQYF. Here the CDR3 DNA reads TGTGCCAGCAAGGGACAGGGGACGTCCTACGAGCAGTACTTC.

The genes are TRBV6-5 and TRBJ2-2; D possibly corresponds to TRBD2 (5 bases). With 6 bases removed from V and 1 base from J, the gap between germline ends came to 12 bases. The CDR3 runs 15 residues. Germline-derived CDR1 and CDR2 are MNHEY and SVGAGI. CDR3 in amino acids: CASSPTRENTGELFF. The CDR3 coding sequence is TGTGCCAGCAGCCCAACTCGGGAGAACACCGGGGAGCTGTTTTTT.

The chain combines TRBV6-6 with TRBJ1-1; a possible D gene is TRBD1 (5 bases). CDR3 length: 14 amino acids. Per germline, CDR1 MNHNY and CDR2 SVGAGI (reference sequence). V was cut by 6 bases and J by 3 bases, with 14 bases left in between. CDR3 loop: CASRPIDSDTEAFF. The CDR3 DNA sequence: TGTGCCAGCAGACCCATAGACAGTGACACTGAAGCTTTCTTT.

A few counts support this clone. The V call is TRBV9, the J call TRBJ2-1; a possible D gene is TRBD2 (5 bases). V gave up 3 bases and J gave up 10 bases, with 11 bases separating them. Germline V CDR1 and CDR2: SGDLS, YYNGEE. This CDR3 has 12 residues. Here the CDR3 DNA reads TGTGCCAGCAGCGCGAGGGCAGCCGAGCAGTTCTTC. This sequence encodes CASSARAAEQFF. Full variable domain (remainder filled in from reference TRBV9 and TRBJ2-1): DSGVTQTPKHLITATGQRVTLRCSPRSGDLSVYWYQQSLDQGLQFLIQYYNGEERAKGNILERFSAQQFPDLHSELNLSSLELGDSALYFCASSARAAEQFFGPGTRLTVL.

This clone came up once. The chain carries TRBV5-1 and TRBJ1-1; D perhaps matches TRBD1 (6 bases). Germline V gene sequence: CDR1 SGHRS, CDR2 YFSETQ. Trimming stripped 4 bases from V and 2 bases from J, with 12 bases between. The CDR3 has 14 residues. In nucleotides, the CDR3 is TGCGCCAGCAGCCAAATGGACAGCAACACTGAAGCTTTCTTT. This gives the protein CASSQMDSNTEAFF. The whole variable domain, filled in from reference TRBV5-1 and TRBJ1-1, reads KAGVTQTPRYLIKTRGQQVTLSCSPISGHRSVSWYQQTPGQGLQFLFEYFSETQRNKGNFPGRFSGRQFSNSRSEMNVSTLELGDSALYLCASSQMDSNTEAFFGQGTRLTVV.

This chain connects TRBV11-2 to TRBJ1-6; D gene ambiguous. CDR1 and CDR2 from the germline V gene are SGHAT and FQNNGV. CDR3 length equals 13 residues. V shed 3 bases and J shed 10 bases, with 10 bases lying between them. The CDR3 region is CASSLIGQSPLHF. The DNA for the CDR3 is TGTGCCAGCAGCTTGATCGGTCAATCACCCCTCCACTTT.

In this sample, this clone turned up once. The chain links TRBV18 to TRBJ1-4; no reliable D call. The CDR3 length is 15 residues. Germline loops: CDR1 KGHSH, CDR2 LQKENI. V dropped 3 bases and J dropped 1 base, with 9 bases sitting between them. For the CDR3, the DNA is TGTGCCAGCTCACCGTATTACGGAACTAATGAAAAACTGTTTTTT. This translates into CASSPYYGTNEKLFF.

The rearrangement uses TRBV12-3 or TRBV12-4 and TRBJ1-2, with 9 bases matching TRBD1. The J segment lost 6 bases and the V segment lost 6 bases, leaving 5 bases of the junction unmatched. The CDR3 contains 13 residues. In DNA, the CDR3 is TGTGCCAGCAGCCAACAGGGGGCGGATGGCTACACCTTC. This gives the protein CASSQQGADGYTF.

The chain couples TRBV5-4 to TRBJ1-3; TRBD1 might be the D (5 bases). V lost 0 bases and J 4 bases, leaving 17 bases between the germline ends. Germline CDR1 and CDR2: SGHNT and YYREEE (reference sequence). The length of the CDR3 is 17 residues. CDR3 protein: CASSLAAPRAAGNTIYF. Here the CDR3 DNA reads TGTGCCAGCAGCTTGGCTGCCCCCAGGGCGGCGGGAAACACCATATATTTT.

The rearrangement joins TRBV27 to TRBJ1-3, with a tentative D call TRBD1 (6 bases). The CDR3 spans 15 residues. Germline CDR1 reads MNHEY; CDR2 reads SMNVEV (reference sequence). V was clipped by 5 bases and J by 4 bases, with 15 bases between them. The CDR3 sequence: CASSLTGWPGNTIYF. The CDR3 DNA sequence: TGTGCCAGCAGTCTTACAGGGTGGCCCGGAAACACCATATATTTT.

V is TRBV7-8 and J is TRBJ2-7, with a tentative D call TRBD1 (6 bases). CDR3 length: 16 residues. CDR1 and CDR2 (germline): SGHVS, FQNEAQ. V lost 5 bases and J lost 4, with 21 bases in between. CDR3 residues: CASSTDSTWGTYEQYF. The CDR3, as DNA: TGTGCCAGCAGCACTGACTCGACATGGGGGACATACGAGCAGTACTTC.

The chain is built from TRBV7-9 and TRBJ1-5; possibly TRBD1 for D (6 bases). V dropped 5 bases and J dropped 8 bases, with 13 bases sitting between them. The CDR3 extends over 13 amino acids. Germline V gives CDR1 SEHNR, CDR2 FQNEAQ (reference sequence). The CDR3 region has the DNA TGTGCCAGCAGCGTCAGGGGAGAAGAGCCCCAGCATTTT. It specifies CASSVRGEEPQHF.

This rearrangement joins TRBV10-3 to TRBJ1-4; TRBD1 aligns across 7 bases. Unmatched junction bases numbered 3, after V lost 3 bases and J lost 8 bases. Germline V gene data show CDR1 as ENHRY and CDR2 as SYGVKD. This CDR3 spans 13 amino acids. CDR3 protein: CAISERDSEKLFF. The CDR3 DNA reads TGTGCCATCAGTGAACGGGACAGCGAAAAACTGTTTTTT.

This rearrangement joins TRBV28 to TRBJ2-2, with 8 bases lining up with TRBD1. J lost 2 bases, V lost 1 base, and 3 bases had no gene match. CDR1 and CDR2 from the germline V gene are MDHEN and SYDVKM. The CDR3 runs to 16 residues. CDR3 protein: CASSLFGTGNTGELFF. The CDR3 nucleotides read TGTGCCAGCAGTTTATTTGGGACAGGAAACACCGGGGAGCTGTTTTTT.

J is TRBJ1-2 and V is TRBV4-3; D is possibly TRBD1 (6 bases). Germline CDR1 reads LGHNA; CDR2 reads YSLEER. V was shortened by 0 bases and J by 3 bases, with 11 bases between the two germline ends. The CDR3 runs to 15 residues. CDR3 amino acids: CASSQDDRPYYGYTF. CDR3 coding DNA: TGCGCCAGCAGCCAAGACGACAGGCCCTACTATGGCTACACCTTC.

The chain uses TRBV7-9 and TRBJ1-4; 8 bases agree with TRBD1. The CDR3 runs to 14 residues. Germline V gene lookup returns CDR1 SEHNR and CDR2 FQNEAQ (reference sequence). V dropped 7 bases and J dropped 3; count of bases not matched to a gene: 4. Here the CDR3 reads CASTLTGANEKLFF. In DNA, the CDR3 is TGTGCCAGCACCTTGACAGGGGCTAATGAAAAACTGTTTTTT.

Turning to this clone: Other DNA sequences of this sample code for an identical CDR3. The chain carries TRBV9 and TRBJ1-4; 7 bases align to TRBD1. The CDR3 runs to 14 residues. Germline lookup yields CDR1 SGDLS and CDR2 YYNGEE. With 0 bases clipped from V and 6 bases from J, the junction kept 2 bases outside the gene matches. For the CDR3, the DNA is TGTGCCAGCAGCGTAGGGCAGGGGGATGAAAAACTGTTTTTT. Amino acids: CASSVGQGDEKLFF.

The chain joins TRBV7-2 to TRBJ1-2; 8 nucleotides agree with TRBD1. CDR1 SGHTA and CDR2 FQGNSA come from the germline V gene. The CDR3 totals 16 residues. The J segment lost 2 bases and the V segment lost 0 bases, leaving 5 bases of the junction unmatched. CDR3 bases: TGTGCCAGCAGCTTAGCTCCGGGACAGGAGAACTATGGCTACACCTTC. Translated, it gives CASSLAPGQENYGYTF.

The chain is built from TRBV3-1 (or the pseudogene TRBV3-2) and TRBJ1-6, with D perhaps matching TRBD1 (5 bases). Trimming took 1 base from V and 8 from J, leaving 6 bases between them. CDR3 length equals 13 residues. CDR1 and CDR2 from the germline V gene are LGHDT and YNNKEL (reference sequence). This chain's CDR3 is CASSQVGDSPLHF. The CDR3 DNA follows: TGTGCCAGCAGCCAAGTAGGGGATTCACCCCTCCACTTT.

The rearrangement joins TRBV28 to TRBJ1-4; D is perhaps TRBD1 (6 bases). Trimming stripped 5 bases from V and 2 bases from J, with 18 bases between. Germline V lookup: CDR1 MDHEN, CDR2 SYDVKM. The CDR3 extends over 17 amino acids. The CDR3 DNA follows: TGTGCCAGCAGTCCACCAGGGGTAAGCGGCACTAATGAAAAACTGTTTTTT. This translates into CASSPPGVSGTNEKLFF.

The chain carries TRBV10-3 and TRBJ2-1, with 11 positions matching TRBD2. The CDR3 spans 17 residues. With 9 bases clipped from V and 2 bases from J, the junction kept 12 bases outside the gene matches. CDR1 and CDR2 (germline): ENHRY, SYGVKD. CDR3 residues: CAIQTSGRGKAYNEQFF. The CDR3 coding sequence is TGTGCCATACAAACTAGCGGGAGAGGAAAGGCCTACAATGAGCAGTTCTTC.

The gene calls are TRBV6-6 and TRBJ1-5, with D possibly being TRBD1 (5 bases). The CDR3 loop spans 13 amino acids. CDR1 is MNHNY, CDR2 SVGAGI, per germline (reference sequence). V shed 6 bases and J shed 4 bases, with 10 bases lying between them. The CDR3 coding sequence is TGTGCCAGCAGGGGGGGACTGAATCAGCCCCAGCATTTT. It is translated as CASRGGLNQPQHF.

This sequence joins TRBV25-1 and TRBJ2-7; 8 bases agree with TRBD2. The CDR3 loop spans 12 amino acids. V lost 6 bases, J lost 4 bases, and 2 bases stayed unmatched. Germline V gives CDR1 MGHDK, CDR2 SYGVNS. The CDR3 nucleotides read TGTGCCAGCAGGCGGGAGGAGTACGAGCAGTACTTC. It translates to CASRREEYEQYF.

The chain joins TRBV9 to TRBJ1-6; D is unresolved. With 0 bases removed from V and 14 bases from J, the gap between germline ends came to 18 bases. This CDR3 spans 15 amino acids. Germline CDR1 is SGDLS and CDR2 is YYNGEE. Here the CDR3 DNA reads TGTGCCAGCAGCGTAGCCCCGAGCGCGGATGCCACCCTCCACTTT. As protein: CASSVAPSADATLHF.

The J gene is TRBJ2-5, the V gene TRBV27; 9 nucleotides align to TRBD2. Germline CDR1 reads MNHEY; CDR2 reads SMNVEV (reference sequence). The CDR3 sequence is 15 residues long. V lost 5 bases to trimming and J lost 2 bases; unmatched junction nucleotides: 6. CDR3 region: CASSKSGRKQETQYF. CDR3 DNA sequence: TGTGCCAGCAGTAAAAGCGGGAGGAAACAAGAGACCCAGTACTTC.

The V and J genes are TRBV29-1 and TRBJ1-4, with a tentative D call TRBD1 (5 bases). Trimming removed 7 bases from V and 8 bases from J, with 14 bases in between. This CDR3 has 12 amino acids. In germline, CDR1 is SQVTM, CDR2 ANQGSEA. CDR3 region: CSATEGDEKLFF. The DNA of the CDR3 is TGCAGCGCGACAGAGGGTGACGAAAAACTGTTTTTT.

V and J are TRBV7-2 and TRBJ1-5; maybe TRBD1 (6 bases). Germline V gene sequence: CDR1 SGHTA, CDR2 FQGNSA. Trimming cost V 0 bases and J 5 bases, with 11 bases left between them. The CDR3 length is 15 residues. The DNA for the CDR3 is TGTGCCAGCAGCTTAGCGGGGAGGGGGGATCAGCCCCAGCATTTT. This sequence encodes CASSLAGRGDQPQHF.

The chain combines TRBV6-6 with TRBJ1-1; 8 nucleotides match TRBD1. V was pared by 6 bases and J by 5 bases, with 14 bases of the junction left unmatched. Germline lookup yields CDR1 MNHNY and CDR2 SVGAGI (reference sequence). The length of the CDR3 is 16 residues. CDR3 in DNA: TGTGCCAGCAGGTTGGATGTACAGGGGGTTGGTACTGAAGCTTTCTTT. As protein: CASRLDVQGVGTEAFF.

This rearrangement joins TRBV11-3 to TRBJ2-7; TRBD1 aligns across 8 bases. Germline-derived CDR1 and CDR2 are SGHNT and YENEEA. The V and J ends lost 4 bases and 0 bases, in that order; junction bases with no gene match: 5. This CDR3 spans 15 amino acids. As DNA, the CDR3 is TGTGCCAGCAGCTCAAACAGGGGGAGCTCCTACGAGCAGTACTTC. Protein: CASSSNRGSSYEQYF. Drawing the rest from reference TRBV11-3 and TRBJ2-7, the complete variable domain is EAGVVQSPRYKIIEKKQPVAFWCNPISGHNTLYWYLQNLGQGPELLIRYENEEAVDDSQLPKDRFSAERLKGVDSTLKIQPAELGDSAVYLCASSSNRGSSYEQYFGPGTRLTVT.

The chain carries TRBV5-1 and TRBJ2-1, with TRBD1 matching 11 bases. J gave up 3 bases and V 5 bases, and 4 bases lay outside the gene matches. Germline assignment: CDR1 SGHRS and CDR2 YFSETQ. The CDR3 extends over 15 amino acids. CDR3 in DNA: TGCGCCAGCAGATCCGGGACAGGGGGCTACAATGAGCAGTTCTTC. Translated, it gives CASRSGTGGYNEQFF.

This clone showed up just once. The CDR3 region is CASSEGQGTETQYF. DNA for the CDR3: TGTGCCAGCAGTGAAGGACAGGGGACGGAGACCCAGTACTTC. The rearrangement joins TRBV2 to TRBJ2-5; 8 nucleotides align to TRBD1. V dropped 1 base and J dropped 5; count of bases not matched to a gene: 3. The CDR3 has 14 residues. Germline lookup yields CDR1 SNHLY and CDR2 FYNNEI.

With respect to this clone: A read error may produce the germline difference seen at one junction end. This chain uses TRBV18 with TRBJ2-7, with unresolved D. CDR3 length: 14 residues. Germline V gene lookup returns CDR1 KGHSH and CDR2 LQKENI. The CDR3 here is CASSPSLEAYEQYF. CDR3 DNA sequence: TGTGCCAGTTCACCCAGTCTCGAAGCCTACGAGCAGTACTTC.